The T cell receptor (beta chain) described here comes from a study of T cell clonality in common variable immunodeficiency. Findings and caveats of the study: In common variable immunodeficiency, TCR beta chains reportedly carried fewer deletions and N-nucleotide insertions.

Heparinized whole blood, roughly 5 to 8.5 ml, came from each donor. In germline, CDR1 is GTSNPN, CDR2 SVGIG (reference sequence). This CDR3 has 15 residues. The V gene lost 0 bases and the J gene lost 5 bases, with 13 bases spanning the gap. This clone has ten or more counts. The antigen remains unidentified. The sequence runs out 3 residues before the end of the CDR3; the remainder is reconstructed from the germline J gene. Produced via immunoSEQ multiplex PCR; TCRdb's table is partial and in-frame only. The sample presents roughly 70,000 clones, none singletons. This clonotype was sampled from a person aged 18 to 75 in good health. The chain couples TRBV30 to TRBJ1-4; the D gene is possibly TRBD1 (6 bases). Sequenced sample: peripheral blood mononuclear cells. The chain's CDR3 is CAWSVGGQPNEKLFF. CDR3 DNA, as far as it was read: TGTGCCTGGAGTGTAGGGGGACAACCAAATGAAAAA.